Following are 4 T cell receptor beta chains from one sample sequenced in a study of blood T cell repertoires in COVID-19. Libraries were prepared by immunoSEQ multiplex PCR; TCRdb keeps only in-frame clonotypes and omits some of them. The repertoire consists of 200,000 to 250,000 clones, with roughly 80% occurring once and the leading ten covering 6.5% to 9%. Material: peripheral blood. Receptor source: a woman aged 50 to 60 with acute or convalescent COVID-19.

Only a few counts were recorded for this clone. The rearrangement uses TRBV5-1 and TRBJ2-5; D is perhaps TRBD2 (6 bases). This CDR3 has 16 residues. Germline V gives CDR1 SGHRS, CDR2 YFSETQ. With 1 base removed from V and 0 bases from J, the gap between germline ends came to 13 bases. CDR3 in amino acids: CASSLTSAGNQETQYF. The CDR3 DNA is TGCGCCAGCAGCTTGACGTCGGCGGGGAACCAAGAGACCCAGTACTTC. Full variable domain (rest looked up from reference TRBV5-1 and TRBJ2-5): KAGVTQTPRYLIKTRGQQVTLSCSPISGHRSVSWYQQTPGQGLQFLFEYFSETQRNKGNFPGRFSGRQFSNSRSEMNVSTLELGDSALYLCASSLTSAGNQETQYFGPGTRLLVL.

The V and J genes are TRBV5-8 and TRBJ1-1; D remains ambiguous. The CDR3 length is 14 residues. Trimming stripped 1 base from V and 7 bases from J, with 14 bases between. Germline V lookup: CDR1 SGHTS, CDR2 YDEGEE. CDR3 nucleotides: TGTGCCAGCAGCTTGTTGTATTCCGGTAATGAAGCTTTCTTT. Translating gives CASSLLYSGNEAFF.

Here the CDR3 reads CASSFDRAYSNQPQHF. The CDR3, as DNA: TGTGCCAGCAGTTTCGACAGGGCTTATAGCAATCAGCCCCAGCATTTT. The rearrangement links TRBV28 to TRBJ1-5; 7 bases align to TRBD1. The CDR3 covers 16 residues. V lost 3 bases, J lost 0 bases, and 5 bases stayed unmatched. The germline V gene has CDR1 MDHEN and CDR2 SYDVKM.

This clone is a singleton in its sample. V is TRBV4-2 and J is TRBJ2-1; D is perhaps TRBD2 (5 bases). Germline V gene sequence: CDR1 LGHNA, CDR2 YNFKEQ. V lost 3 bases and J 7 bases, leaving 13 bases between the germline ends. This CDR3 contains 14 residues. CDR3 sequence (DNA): TGTGCCAGCAGCCATGCCCGGACTTCGAATGAGCAGTTCTTC. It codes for CASSHARTSNEQFF.